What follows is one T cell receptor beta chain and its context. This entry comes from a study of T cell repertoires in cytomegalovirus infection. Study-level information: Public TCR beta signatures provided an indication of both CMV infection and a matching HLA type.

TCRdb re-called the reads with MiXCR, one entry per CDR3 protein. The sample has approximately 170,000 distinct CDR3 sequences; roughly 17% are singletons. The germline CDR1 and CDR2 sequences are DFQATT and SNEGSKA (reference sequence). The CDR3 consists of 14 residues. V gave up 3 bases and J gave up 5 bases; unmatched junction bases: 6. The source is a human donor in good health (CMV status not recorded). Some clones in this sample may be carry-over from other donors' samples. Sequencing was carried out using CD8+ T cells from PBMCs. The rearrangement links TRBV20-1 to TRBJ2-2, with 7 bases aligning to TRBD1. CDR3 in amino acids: CSASTRQGTGELFF. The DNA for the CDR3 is TGCAGTGCTAGTACAAGACAGGGAACCGGGGAGCTGTTTTTT.